The rows below give T cell receptor beta chains drawn from one sample of a study of blood T cells in healthy people across ages. TCRdb re-analysed the 5' RACE reads in MiXCR, keeping a single row per CDR3 protein. This repertoire shows roughly 1.4 million distinct CDR3 sequences, roughly 59% found once; its top ten account for about 6.3%. The source material was blood. Source of these receptors: a man between 18 and 35 years old in good health. The CDR3 runs from the conserved cysteine through the conserved F or W. D genes are given only for firm matches. Clone size is given for some rows only: seen once, a few or many times, or a class if the clone is expanded.

>few|TRBJ1-1|TRBV14|.
TGTGCCAGCAGCCAAGTTTTTGCACAGTCGAACACTGAAGCTTTCTTT
CASSQVFAQSNTEAFF
>few|TRBJ2-5|TRBV4-1|TRBD1
TGCGCCAGCAGCCAACGGCAGGGGGCACGCTTAGAGACCCAGTACTTC
CASSQRQGARLETQYF
>.|TRBJ2-4|TRBV29-1|TRBD2
TGCAGCGTTGAAGATGGGCTAGCGGCCCCAGGAGAGCAGTACTTC
CSVEDGLAAPGEQYF
>.|TRBJ2-1|TRBV7-9|.
TGTGCCAGCAGCCCACGGTTACGAAATAAGAATGAGCAGTTCTTC
CASSPRLRNKNEQFF
>once|TRBJ2-3|TRBV11-1|TRBD2
TGTGCCAGCAAAATTTCTAGCGGGGATACAGATACGCAGTATTTT
CASKISSGDTDTQYF
>.|TRBJ2-3|TRBV28|TRBD2
TGTGCCAGCAGTTTACCCCAGACTAGCGGGTTCTTCGCAGATACGCAGTATTTT
CASSLPQTSGFFADTQYF
>.|TRBJ1-6|TRBV20-1|.
TGCAGTGCAGCCTTGGAGGCGGATAATTCACCCCTCCACTTT
CSAALEADNSPLHF
>once|TRBJ2-5|TRBV11-3|.
TGTGCCAGCAGCTTAGATCACCGTCTGGAGACCCAGTACTTC
CASSLDHRLETQYF
>.|TRBJ2-1|TRBV2|.
TGTGCCAGTGGACTACTGTATGAGACCCAGTTCTTC
CASGLLYETQFF
>.|TRBJ2-2|TRBV27|.
TGTGCCAGCAGTTTATGGTCAGGGAGTACCGGGGAGCTGTTTTTT
CASSLWSGSTGELFF
>.|TRBJ2-1|TRBV20-1|.
TGCAGTGCTATAGTAGCGACCTACAATGAGCAGTTCTTC
CSAIVATYNEQFF
>.|TRBJ2-7|TRBV27|.
TGTGCCAGCAGCTCCTCGGGCACCTTTAGCTACGAGCAGTACTTC
CASSSSGTFSYEQYF
>few|TRBJ1-4|TRBV25-1|.
TGTGCGGGGGGCGACGAAAAACTGTTTTTT
CAGGDEKLFF
>.|TRBJ1-4|TRBV20-1|.
TGCAATGTGACGACCGCAACTAATGAAAAACTGTTTTTT
CNVTTATNEKLFF